This T cell receptor (beta chain) was sequenced in a study of T cell repertoires in cytomegalovirus infection. Broader study findings: HLA-C-restricted TCR beta clonotypes specific for CMV led the ex vivo response.

In its sample, this clonotype was seen a few times. Its specificity is not known. With 6 bases removed from V and 6 bases from J, the gap between germline ends came to 15 bases. Germline V gives CDR1 LNHDA, CDR2 SQIVND (reference sequence). The CDR3 covers 13 residues. A single record per CDR3 protein comes from TCRdb applying MiXCR to the reads. The table includes about 310,000 distinct CDR3 sequences, about a sixth detected once. The source of this sequence is a human donor in good health (CMV status not recorded). Some clones in this sample may be carry-over from other donors' samples. Sequencing was done on a sample of PBMCs. The chain has TRBV19 and TRBJ2-7; the D gene could be TRBD1 or TRBD2 (6 bases each). The DNA of the CDR3 is TGTGCCAGTAGCTCACAGGGAGGCAGCGAGCAGTACTTC. Translated, it gives CASSSQGGSEQYF.